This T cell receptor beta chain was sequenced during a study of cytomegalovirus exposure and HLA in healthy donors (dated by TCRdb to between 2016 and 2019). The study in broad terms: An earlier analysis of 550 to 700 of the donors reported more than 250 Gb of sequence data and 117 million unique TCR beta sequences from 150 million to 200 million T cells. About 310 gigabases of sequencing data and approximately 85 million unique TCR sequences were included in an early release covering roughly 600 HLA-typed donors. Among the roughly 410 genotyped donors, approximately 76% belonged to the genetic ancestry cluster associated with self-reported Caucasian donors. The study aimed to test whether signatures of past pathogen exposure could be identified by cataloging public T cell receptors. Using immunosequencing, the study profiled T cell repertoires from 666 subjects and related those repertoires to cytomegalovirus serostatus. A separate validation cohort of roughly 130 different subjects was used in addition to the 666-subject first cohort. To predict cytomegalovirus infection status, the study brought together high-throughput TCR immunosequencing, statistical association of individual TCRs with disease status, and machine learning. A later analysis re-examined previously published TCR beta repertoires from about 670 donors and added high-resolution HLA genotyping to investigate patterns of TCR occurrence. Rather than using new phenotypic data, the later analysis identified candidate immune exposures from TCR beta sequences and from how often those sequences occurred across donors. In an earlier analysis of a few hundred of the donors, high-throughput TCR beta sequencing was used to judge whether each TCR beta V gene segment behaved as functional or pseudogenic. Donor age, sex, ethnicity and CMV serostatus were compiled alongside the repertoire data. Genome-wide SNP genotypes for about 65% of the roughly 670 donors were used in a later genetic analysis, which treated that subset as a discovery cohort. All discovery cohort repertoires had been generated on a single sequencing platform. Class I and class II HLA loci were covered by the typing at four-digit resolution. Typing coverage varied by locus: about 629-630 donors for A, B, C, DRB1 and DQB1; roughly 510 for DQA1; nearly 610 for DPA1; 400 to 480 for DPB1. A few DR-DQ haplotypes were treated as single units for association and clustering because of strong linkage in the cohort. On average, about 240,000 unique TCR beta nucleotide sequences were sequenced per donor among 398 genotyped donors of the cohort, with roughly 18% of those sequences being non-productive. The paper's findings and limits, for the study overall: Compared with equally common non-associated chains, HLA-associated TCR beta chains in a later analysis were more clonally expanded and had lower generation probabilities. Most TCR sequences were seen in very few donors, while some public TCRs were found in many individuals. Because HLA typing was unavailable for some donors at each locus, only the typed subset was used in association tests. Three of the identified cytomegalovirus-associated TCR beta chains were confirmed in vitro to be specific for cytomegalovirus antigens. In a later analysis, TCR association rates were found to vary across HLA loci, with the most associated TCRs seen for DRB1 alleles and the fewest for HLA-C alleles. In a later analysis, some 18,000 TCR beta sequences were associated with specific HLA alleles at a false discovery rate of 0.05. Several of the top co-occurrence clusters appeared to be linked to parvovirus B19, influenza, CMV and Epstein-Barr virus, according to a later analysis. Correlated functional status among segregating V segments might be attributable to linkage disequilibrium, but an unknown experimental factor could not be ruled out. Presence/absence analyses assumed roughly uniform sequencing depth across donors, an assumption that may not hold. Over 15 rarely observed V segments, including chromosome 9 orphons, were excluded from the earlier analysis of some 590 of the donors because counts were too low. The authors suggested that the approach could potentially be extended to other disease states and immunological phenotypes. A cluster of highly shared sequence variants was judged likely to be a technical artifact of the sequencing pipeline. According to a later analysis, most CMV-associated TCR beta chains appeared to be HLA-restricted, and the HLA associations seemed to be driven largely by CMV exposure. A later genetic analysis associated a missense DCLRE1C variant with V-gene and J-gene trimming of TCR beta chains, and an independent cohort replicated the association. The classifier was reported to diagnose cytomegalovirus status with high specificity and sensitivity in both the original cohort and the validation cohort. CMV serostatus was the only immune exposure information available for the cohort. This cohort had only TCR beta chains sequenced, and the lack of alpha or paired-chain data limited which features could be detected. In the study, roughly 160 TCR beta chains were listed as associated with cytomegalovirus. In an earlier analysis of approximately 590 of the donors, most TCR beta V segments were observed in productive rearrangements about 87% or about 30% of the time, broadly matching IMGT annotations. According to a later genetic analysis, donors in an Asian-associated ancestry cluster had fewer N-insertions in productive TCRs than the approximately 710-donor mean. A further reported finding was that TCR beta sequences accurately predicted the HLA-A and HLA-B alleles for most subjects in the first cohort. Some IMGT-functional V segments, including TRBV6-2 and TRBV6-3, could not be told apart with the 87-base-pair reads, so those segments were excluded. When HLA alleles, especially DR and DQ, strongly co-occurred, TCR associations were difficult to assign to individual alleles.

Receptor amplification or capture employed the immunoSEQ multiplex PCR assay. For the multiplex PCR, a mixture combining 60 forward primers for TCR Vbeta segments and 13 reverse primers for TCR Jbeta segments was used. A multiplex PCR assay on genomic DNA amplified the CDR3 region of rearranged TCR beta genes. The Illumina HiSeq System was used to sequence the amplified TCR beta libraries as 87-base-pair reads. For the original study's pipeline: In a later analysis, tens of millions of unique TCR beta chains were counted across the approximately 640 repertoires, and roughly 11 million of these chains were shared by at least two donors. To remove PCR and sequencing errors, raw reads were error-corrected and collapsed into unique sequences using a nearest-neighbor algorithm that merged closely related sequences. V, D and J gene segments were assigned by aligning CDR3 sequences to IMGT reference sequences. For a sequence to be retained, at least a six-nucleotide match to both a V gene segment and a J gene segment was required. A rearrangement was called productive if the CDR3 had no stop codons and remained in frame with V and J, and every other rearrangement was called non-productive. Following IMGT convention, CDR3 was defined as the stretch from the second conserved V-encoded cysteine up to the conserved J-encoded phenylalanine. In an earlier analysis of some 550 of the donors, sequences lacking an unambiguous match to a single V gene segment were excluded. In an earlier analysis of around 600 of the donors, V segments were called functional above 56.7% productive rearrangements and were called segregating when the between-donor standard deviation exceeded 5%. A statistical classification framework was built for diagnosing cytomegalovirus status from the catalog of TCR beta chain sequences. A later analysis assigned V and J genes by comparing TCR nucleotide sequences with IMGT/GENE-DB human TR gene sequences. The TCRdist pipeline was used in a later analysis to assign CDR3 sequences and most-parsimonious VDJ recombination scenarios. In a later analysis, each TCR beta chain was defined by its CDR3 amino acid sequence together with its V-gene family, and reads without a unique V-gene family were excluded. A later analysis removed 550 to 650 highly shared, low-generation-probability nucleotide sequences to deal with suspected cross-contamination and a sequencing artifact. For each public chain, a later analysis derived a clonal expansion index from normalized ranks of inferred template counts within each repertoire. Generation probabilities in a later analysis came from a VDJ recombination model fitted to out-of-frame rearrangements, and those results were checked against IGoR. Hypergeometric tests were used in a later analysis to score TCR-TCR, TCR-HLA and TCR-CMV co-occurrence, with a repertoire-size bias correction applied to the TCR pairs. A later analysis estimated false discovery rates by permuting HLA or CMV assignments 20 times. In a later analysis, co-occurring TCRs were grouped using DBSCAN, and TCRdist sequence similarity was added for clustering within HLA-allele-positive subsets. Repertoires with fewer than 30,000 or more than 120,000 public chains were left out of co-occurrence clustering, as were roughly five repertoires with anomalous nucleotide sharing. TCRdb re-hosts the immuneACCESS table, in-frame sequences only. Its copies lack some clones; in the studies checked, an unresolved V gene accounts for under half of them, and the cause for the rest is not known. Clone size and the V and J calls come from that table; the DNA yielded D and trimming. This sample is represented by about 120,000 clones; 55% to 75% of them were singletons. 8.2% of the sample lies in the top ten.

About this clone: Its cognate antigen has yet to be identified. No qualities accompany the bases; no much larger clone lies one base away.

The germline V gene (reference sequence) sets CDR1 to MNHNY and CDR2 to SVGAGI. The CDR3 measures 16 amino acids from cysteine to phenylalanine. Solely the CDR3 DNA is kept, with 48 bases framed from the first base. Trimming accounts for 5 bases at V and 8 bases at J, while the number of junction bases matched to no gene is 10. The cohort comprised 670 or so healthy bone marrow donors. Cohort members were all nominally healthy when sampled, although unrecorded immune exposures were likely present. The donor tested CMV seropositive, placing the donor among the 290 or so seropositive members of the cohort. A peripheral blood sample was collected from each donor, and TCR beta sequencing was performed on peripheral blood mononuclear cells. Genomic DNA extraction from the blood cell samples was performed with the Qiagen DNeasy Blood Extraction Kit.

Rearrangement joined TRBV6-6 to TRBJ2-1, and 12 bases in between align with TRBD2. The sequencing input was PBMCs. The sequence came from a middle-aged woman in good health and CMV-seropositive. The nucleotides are TGTGCCAGCAGTAACGTCCTAGCGGGGGGGGATGATGAGCAGTTCTTC. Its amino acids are CASSNVLAGGDDEQFF.